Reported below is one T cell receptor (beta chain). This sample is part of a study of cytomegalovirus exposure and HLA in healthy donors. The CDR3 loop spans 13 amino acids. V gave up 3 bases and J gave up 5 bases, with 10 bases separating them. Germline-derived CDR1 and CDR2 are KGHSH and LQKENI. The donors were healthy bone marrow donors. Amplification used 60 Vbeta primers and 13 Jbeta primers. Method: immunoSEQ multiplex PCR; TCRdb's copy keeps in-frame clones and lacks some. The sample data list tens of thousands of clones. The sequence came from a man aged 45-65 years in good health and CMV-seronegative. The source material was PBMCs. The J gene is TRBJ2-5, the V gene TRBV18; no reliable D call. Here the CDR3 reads CASSPGPAETQYF. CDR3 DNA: TGTGCCAGCTCACCGGGCCCGGCGGAGACCCAGTACTTC.